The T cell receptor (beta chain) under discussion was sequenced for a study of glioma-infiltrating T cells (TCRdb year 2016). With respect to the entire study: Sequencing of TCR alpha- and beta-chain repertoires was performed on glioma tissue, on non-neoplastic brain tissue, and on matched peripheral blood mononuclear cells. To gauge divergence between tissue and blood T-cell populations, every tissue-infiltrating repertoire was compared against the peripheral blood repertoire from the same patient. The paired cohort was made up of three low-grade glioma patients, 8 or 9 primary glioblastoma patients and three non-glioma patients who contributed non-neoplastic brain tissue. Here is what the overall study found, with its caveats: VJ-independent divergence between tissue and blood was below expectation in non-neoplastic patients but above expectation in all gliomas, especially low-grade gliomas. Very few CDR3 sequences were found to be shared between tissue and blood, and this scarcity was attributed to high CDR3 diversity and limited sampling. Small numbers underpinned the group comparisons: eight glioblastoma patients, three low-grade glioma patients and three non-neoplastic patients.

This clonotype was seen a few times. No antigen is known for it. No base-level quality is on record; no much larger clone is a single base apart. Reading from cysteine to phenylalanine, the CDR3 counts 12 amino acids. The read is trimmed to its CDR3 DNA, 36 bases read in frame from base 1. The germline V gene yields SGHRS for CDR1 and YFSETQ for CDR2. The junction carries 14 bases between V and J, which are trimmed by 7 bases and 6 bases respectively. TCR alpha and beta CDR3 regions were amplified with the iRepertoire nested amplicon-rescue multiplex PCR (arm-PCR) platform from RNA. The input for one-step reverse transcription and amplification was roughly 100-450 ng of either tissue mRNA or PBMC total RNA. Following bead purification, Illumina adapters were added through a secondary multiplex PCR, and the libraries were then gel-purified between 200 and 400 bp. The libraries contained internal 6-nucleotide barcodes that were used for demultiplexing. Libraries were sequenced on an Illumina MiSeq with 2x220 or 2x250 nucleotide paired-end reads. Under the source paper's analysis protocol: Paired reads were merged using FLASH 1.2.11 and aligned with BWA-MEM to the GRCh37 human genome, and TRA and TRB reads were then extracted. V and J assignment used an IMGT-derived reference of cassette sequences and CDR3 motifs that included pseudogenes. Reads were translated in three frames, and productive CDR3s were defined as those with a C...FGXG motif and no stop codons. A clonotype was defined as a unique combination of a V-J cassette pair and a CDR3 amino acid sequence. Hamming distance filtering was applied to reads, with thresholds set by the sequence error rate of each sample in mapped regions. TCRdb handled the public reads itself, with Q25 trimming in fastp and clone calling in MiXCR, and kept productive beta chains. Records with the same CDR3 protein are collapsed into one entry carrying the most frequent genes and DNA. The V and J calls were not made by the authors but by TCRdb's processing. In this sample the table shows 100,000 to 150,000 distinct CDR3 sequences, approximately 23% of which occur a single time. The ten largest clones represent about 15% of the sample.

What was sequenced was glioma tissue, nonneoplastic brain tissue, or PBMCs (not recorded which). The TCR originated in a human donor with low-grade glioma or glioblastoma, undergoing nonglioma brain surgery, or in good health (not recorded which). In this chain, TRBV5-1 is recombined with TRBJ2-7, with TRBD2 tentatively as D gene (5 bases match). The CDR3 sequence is CASGWTGSEQYF. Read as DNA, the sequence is TGCGCCAGCGGATGGACGGGATCCGAGCAGTACTTC.